Shown below are 21 T cell receptor beta chains from a single sample sequenced in a study of control samples from healthy donors and cancer patients (TCRdb year 2020). Libraries were made using the immunoSEQ multiplex PCR assay. TCRdb retrieved this table from immuneACCESS and kept in-frame rearrangements only. Not all clones are present; in checked studies, unresolved V genes account for under half, and no reason is known for the remainder. The sample table records 150,000 to 200,000 clones; 94% of these occur just once. Clones ranked in the top ten supply more than 8% of the sample. The source material was blood. The receptors come from a middle-aged woman in good health.

V and J are TRBV5-6 and TRBJ1-5; the D is unclear. V was cut by 0 bases and J by 0 bases, with 10 bases left in between. There are 16 residues in the CDR3. The germline CDR1 and CDR2 sequences are SGHDT and YYEEEE. The DNA for the CDR3 is TGTGCCAGCAGCTTGGGGACCGATTATAGCAATCAGCCCCAGCATTTT. This sequence encodes CASSLGTDYSNQPQHF.

V usage is TRBV27 and J usage is TRBJ2-3; 9 bases fit TRBD2. Germline V gene lookup returns CDR1 MNHEY and CDR2 SMNVEV (reference sequence). CDR3 length: 16 residues. V shed 5 bases and J 2 bases; nucleotides not matched to a gene: 8. The CDR3 region is CASSLQTSGDTDTQYF. The CDR3 DNA follows: TGTGCCAGCAGTCTGCAGACTAGCGGAGACACAGATACGCAGTATTTT.

The rearrangement joins TRBV7-9 to TRBJ1-2, with 7 bases lining up with TRBD1. The CDR3 runs to 16 residues. V lost 4 bases, J lost 0 bases, and 8 bases stayed unmatched. Per germline, CDR1 SEHNR and CDR2 FQNEAQ (reference sequence). As DNA, the CDR3 is TGTGCCAGCAGCTCATACAGGGGTGACGCTAACTATGGCTACACCTTC. Residues: CASSSYRGDANYGYTF.

CDR3 nucleotides: TGTGCCAGCAGTAAACAGGGGGGCGGGGAGCTGTTTTTT. Translating gives CASSKQGGGELFF. The V call is TRBV6-5, the J call TRBJ2-2; 8 nucleotides line up with TRBD1. The CDR3 is 13 amino acids. V lost 5 bases, J lost 7 bases, and 3 bases stayed unmatched. CDR1 MNHEY and CDR2 SVGAGI come from the germline V gene.

The chain couples TRBV11-2 to TRBJ2-3, with 7 bases matching TRBD2. The junction had 2 bases not matched to a gene; V was cut back by 0 bases and J by 2 bases. The CDR3 length is 15 residues. CDR1 is SGHAT, CDR2 FQNNGV, per germline. DNA for the CDR3: TGTGCCAGCAGCTTAGACGGGACTACCACAGATACGCAGTATTTT. Protein: CASSLDGTTTDTQYF. Filled out from reference TRBV11-2 and TRBJ2-3, the complete variable domain reads EAGVAQSPRYKIIEKRQSVAFWCNPISGHATLYWYQQILGQGPKLLIQFQNNGVVDDSQLPKDRFSAERLKGVDSTLKIQPAKLEDSAVYLCASSLDGTTTDTQYFGPGTRLTVL.

The chain carries TRBV19 and TRBJ1-1; D not resolved. Germline CDR1 LNHDA, CDR2 SQIVND (reference sequence). This CDR3 is 14 amino acids long. V gave up 1 base and J gave up 1 base, with 7 bases separating them. Written as DNA, the CDR3 is TGTGCCAGTAGTATAGTTACGAGGAACACTGAAGCTTTCTTT. Residues: CASSIVTRNTEAFF.

This chain links TRBV3-1 (or the pseudogene TRBV3-2) with TRBJ1-1; D is ambiguous. With 5 bases removed from V and 5 bases from J, the gap between germline ends came to 12 bases. Germline V gene lookup returns CDR1 LGHDT and CDR2 YNNKEL (reference sequence). CDR3 length: 13 residues. As DNA, the CDR3 is TGTGCCAGCAGCACTCTTAGCGGGACTGAAGCTTTCTTT. Translated: CASSTLSGTEAFF.

The chain links TRBV27 to TRBJ1-5, with D maybe TRBD1 (6 bases). Germline lookup yields CDR1 MNHEY and CDR2 SMNVEV (reference sequence). The CDR3 totals 17 residues. Between the trimmed V and J ends, which lost 1 base and 5 bases, there was a span of 18 bases. CDR3 DNA sequence: TGTGCCAGCAGTTTATTTCGGCCCCCAGGGGTCGATCAGCCCCAGCATTTT. Protein: CASSLFRPPGVDQPQHF.

The V gene is TRBV21-1, the J gene TRBJ2-7; the D call of TRBD2 is as the table states it, not checked on the DNA. TRBV21-1 is a documented pseudogene. The CDR3 totals 15 residues. The CDR3 DNA follows: TGTGCCAGCGCCTTTCAGCGGGCGTACTCCTACGAGCAGTACTTC. This gives the protein CASAFQRAYSYEQYF.

V and J are TRBV25-1 and TRBJ2-3, with D possibly matching TRBD2 (6 bases). Looked up from germline, CDR1 is MGHDK and CDR2 is SYGVNS. Between the trimmed V and J ends, which lost 3 bases and 7 bases, there was a span of 11 bases. The CDR3 is 13 amino acids. The CDR3 region has the DNA TGTGCCAGCAGTGACTCGGGAGCAAATACGCAGTATTTT. Its translation is CASSDSGANTQYF.

The chain joins TRBV2 to TRBJ1-2; 9 bases agree with TRBD1. Germline CDR1 and CDR2: SNHLY and FYNNEI. V was clipped by 4 bases and J by 7 bases; unmatched bases: 4. CDR3 length equals 13 residues. CDR3 sequence (DNA): TGTGCCAGCAGTGTTGGGGACAGGGTTGGCTACACCTTC. This translates into CASSVGDRVGYTF.

V and J are TRBV11-2 and TRBJ1-5, with D perhaps TRBD1 (5 bases). The length of the CDR3 is 18 residues. Trimming pared 5 bases from V and 6 bases from J, leaving 26 bases between. Germline CDR1 and CDR2: SGHAT and FQNNGV. The CDR3 loop reads CASSLGRGTLGVSQPQHF. The CDR3, as DNA: TGTGCCAGCAGCCTCGGTCGGGGGACGTTAGGGGTAAGTCAGCCCCAGCATTTT.

The J gene is TRBJ2-2, the V gene TRBV5-1; the match to TRBD1 covers 11 bases. V trimming: 3 bases; J trimming: 6 bases; junction bases outside the gene matches: 1. Looked up from germline, CDR1 is SGHRS and CDR2 is YFSETQ. CDR3 size: 14 residues. In DNA, the CDR3 is TGCGCCAGCAGCTGGACAGGGGGCTCCGGGGAGCTGTTTTTT. Translating gives CASSWTGGSGELFF.

The chain has TRBV7-3 and TRBJ2-1; TRBD1 or TRBD2 may be the D gene (5 bases each). Trimming stripped 6 bases from V and 0 bases from J, with 12 bases between. Germline lookup yields CDR1 SGHTA and CDR2 FQGTGA. The CDR3 is 15 amino acids. As DNA, the CDR3 is TGTGCCAGCAGTTATGCAGGGAGCTCCTACAATGAGCAGTTCTTC. As protein: CASSYAGSSYNEQFF.

This clone was counted a single time. V gene TRBV6-2 or TRBV6-3 combines with J gene TRBJ1-1; 9 bases match TRBD1. CDR1 and CDR2 (germline): MNHEY, SVGEGT. V trimming: 6 bases; J trimming: 0 bases; junction bases outside the gene matches: 2. The CDR3 consists of 14 residues. CDR3 in amino acids: CASSDRGMNTEAFF. The CDR3 nucleotides read TGTGCCAGCAGCGACAGGGGGATGAACACTGAAGCTTTCTTT.

This sequence joins TRBV5-6 and TRBJ1-1; 9 bases map to TRBD1. This CDR3 spans 12 amino acids. The J segment lost 7 bases and the V segment lost 4 bases, leaving 2 bases of the junction unmatched. Looked up from germline, CDR1 is SGHDT and CDR2 is YYEEEE. CDR3 DNA sequence: TGTGCCAGCAGCCCGGGACAGGGTGAAGCTTTCTTT. Translation gives CASSPGQGEAFF.

V and J are TRBV27 and TRBJ1-5; no definite D call. V was shortened by 4 bases and J by 4 bases, with 14 bases between the two germline ends. The germline V gene has CDR1 MNHEY and CDR2 SMNVEV (reference sequence). The CDR3 length is 15 residues. CDR3 in amino acids: CASSSFTPSNQPQHF. The DNA of the CDR3 is TGTGCCAGCAGTTCCTTTACTCCGTCTAATCAGCCCCAGCATTTT.

This rearrangement joins TRBV13 to TRBJ2-1; D is perhaps TRBD1 (7 bases). V lost 4 bases to trimming and J lost 6 bases, with 13 bases between them. This CDR3 has 14 residues. Germline assignment: CDR1 PRHDT and CDR2 FYEKMQ (reference sequence). The CDR3, as DNA: TGTGCCAGCAGCTGGAGGGGGCCGGGCAATGAGCAGTTCTTC. As protein: CASSWRGPGNEQFF.

The J gene is TRBJ1-2, the V gene TRBV7-2; 10 bases are a match to TRBD1. The CDR3 contains 14 residues. V lost 6 bases, J lost 5 bases, and 6 bases stayed unmatched. CDR1 and CDR2 (germline): SGHTA, FQGNSA. CDR3: CASSFGQGEYGYTF. For the CDR3, the DNA is TGTGCCAGCAGTTTTGGACAGGGGGAGTATGGCTACACCTTC.

CDR3 nucleotides: TGTGCCACCAGCAGAGAACGACAGGGTAGATATGGCTACACCTTC. The encoded protein is CATSRERQGRYGYTF. The chain has TRBV15 and TRBJ1-2, with TRBD1 matching over 7 bases. CDR1 and CDR2 (germline): LNHNV, YYDKDF (reference sequence). With 0 bases clipped from V and 5 bases from J, the junction kept 6 bases outside the gene matches. The CDR3 has 15 residues.

This sequence joins TRBV12-3 or TRBV12-4 and TRBJ1-2; perhaps TRBD1 as D (6 bases). CDR3 length: 11 amino acids. V shed 0 bases and J shed 13 bases, with 9 bases lying between them. The CDR3, as DNA: TGTGCCAGCAGTTTAGCGGCAGGGGTCACCTTC. This encodes CASSLAAGVTF.